This T cell receptor (beta chain) stems from a study of T cells after yellow fever vaccination (dated by TCRdb to the late 2010s). About the full investigation: Libraries from fractions with low cell numbers were prepared with the SMART-Seq v4 Ultra Low Input RNA kit. Two healthy male donors made up the cohort, one aged 18 to 30 years and the other aged 30 to 39 years. Blood samples were taken at several timepoints before and after primary and secondary immunization, and bulk PBMC replicates and cell subsets were isolated. To follow T-cell clones before and after primary and booster YFV17D yellow fever vaccination, bulk TCR alpha and beta repertoires were sequenced over time. What the research found in general, with its limitations: The secondary T-cell response was found to be weaker but faster than the primary response, with a peak reached on day 5 rather than on day 15. A small share of clonotypes occurred in both CD4 and CD8 compartments, likely arising from convergent recombination. Because only a couple of donors were included in the study, the extent to which the findings can be generalized is limited. Computational filtering was required because FACS-sorted repertoires could contain abundant contaminating clonotypes from the bulk population. After the booster, most of the clones that had expanded following primary vaccination were detected again (96% of CD4 and around 88% of CD8), which suggests that memory was broadly maintained.

TCR cDNA was made using 5'RACE template switching, a step that added a universal primer site and unique molecular identifiers. cDNA synthesis was primed from both the TCR alpha and TCR beta constant segments. Library amplification involved two PCR steps, and the second step added sample barcodes and sequencing adapters. Sequencing of libraries was performed on Illumina HiSeq 2500 (2x100 bp) or NovaSeq (2x150 bp). The study's processing was this. Reads were demultiplexed and collapsed into UMI consensus sequences with MIGEC, and V(D)J alignment was performed with MiXCR. Using edgeR on replicate PBMC samples, clonotypes were called vaccine-responding if FDR was below 0.01 and the log2 fold change was above 5 up to day 15. CD4 or CD8 identity was assigned to each bulk clonotype according to whether the clonotype was present at higher abundance in the sequenced CD4 repertoire or the sequenced CD8 repertoire. TCRdb itself trimmed the public reads at Q25 with fastp, ran MiXCR and retained productive beta chains. Every CDR3 protein is listed once, alongside the most common genes and DNA of its rows. None of the V and J calls come from the authors' own analysis; TCRdb made them. In this sample the table shows roughly 310,000 distinct CDR3 sequences, 8% to 10% of which occur a single time. The ten top clones hold about 20% of the sample.

As concerns this clonotype: Its binding antigen is unknown. One end of the junction does not line up with germline, which may come from a read error.

The treatment or condition label on this specimen signifies: live attenuated yellow fever vaccine strain. At each blood-draw timepoint, two biological replicates of bulk PBMCs were obtained. PBMCs were isolated from peripheral blood using a standard Ficoll-Paque protocol. TriZol was used to extract RNA from bulk PBMCs, CD4 and CD8 fractions, and dextramer-positive and dextramer-negative fractions. The CDR3, from cysteine to phenylalanine, totals 15 residues. Only CDR3 DNA remains: 45 bases, in frame from the first base. The germline V gene (reference sequence) yields SGHAT for CDR1 and FQDESV for CDR2.

Sequences were derived from PBMCs, sampled on the day of the first yellow fever vaccination. This receptor was identified in a man younger than 35 who received the YFV17D yellow fever vaccine. The V gene is TRBV11-1 and the J gene is TRBJ2-3; the D gene is possibly TRBD1, with 5 bases matching. Here the CDR3 is given as CASSSQASYTGTQYF. DNA sequence: TGTGCCAGCAGCTCCCAGGCCAGTTACACAGGTACGCAGTATTTT. Extended through the reference TRBV11-1 and TRBJ2-3 proteins, this CDR3 yields the full variable domain: EAEVAQSPRYKITEKSQAVAFWCDPISGHATLYWYRQILGQGPELLVQFQDESVVDDSQLPKDRFSAERLKGVDSTLKIQPAELGDSAMYLCASSSQASYTGTQYFGPGTRLTVL.